Listed here are 29 T cell receptor beta chains from one sample, sequenced in a study of T cells in narcolepsy (dated by TCRdb to between 2017 and 2018). Library method: the immunoSEQ multiplex PCR assay. TCRdb holds this immuneACCESS table with in-frame rearrangements only. Some clones are missing; in checked studies, unresolved V genes explain under half, and the rest has no known cause. The sample yields tens of thousands of clones; 80% were counted once. The ten biggest clones cover roughly 1% of the sample. Material: memory (CD45RA-) CD4+ T cells from blood. The cell subset or site label here, explained by the study, means: memory T cells sorted ex vivo from peripheral blood. The receptors come from a human donor in good health.

The chain joins TRBV5-4 to TRBJ2-7, with 9 bases fitting TRBD1. V shed 3 bases and J 4 bases; nucleotides not matched to a gene: 8. The germline V gene has CDR1 SGHNT and CDR2 YYREEE (reference sequence). The CDR3 is made up of 15 amino acids. The chain's CDR3 is CASSYPGTGRYEQYF. The DNA for the CDR3 is TGTGCCAGCAGCTACCCCGGGACAGGGCGTTACGAGCAGTACTTC.

V and J are TRBV10-1 and TRBJ1-3; D possibly corresponds to TRBD1 (5 bases). CDR1 and CDR2 (germline): WNHNN, SYGVQD (reference sequence). The CDR3 has 16 residues. Trimming cost V 2 bases and J 0 bases, with 11 bases left between them. The CDR3 coding sequence is TGCGCCAGCAGTGAGGGGGCCAGCTACTCTGGAAACACCATATATTTT. This encodes CASSEGASYSGNTIYF.

There are a few counts of this clone. The V call is TRBV2, the J call TRBJ2-4; D gene unclear. Trimming stripped 4 bases from V and 6 bases from J, with 13 bases between. The germline V gene has CDR1 SNHLY and CDR2 FYNNEI. This CDR3 spans 14 amino acids. The CDR3 protein is CASSGDNKGNIQYF. CDR3 in DNA: TGTGCCAGCAGTGGTGACAACAAGGGAAACATTCAGTACTTC. Full variable domain (missing parts from reference TRBV2 and TRBJ2-4): EPEVTQTPSHQVTQMGQEVILRCVPISNHLYFYWYRQILGQKVEFLVSFYNNEISEKSEIFDDQFSVERPDGSNFTLKIRSTKLEDSAMYFCASSGDNKGNIQYFGAGTRLSVL.

The chain has TRBV18 and TRBJ1-1; a possible D gene is TRBD1 (5 bases). The V gene's germline CDR1 is KGHSH and CDR2 LQKENI. Trimming removed 5 bases from V and 1 base from J, with 14 bases in between. The CDR3 totals 15 residues. In nucleotides, the CDR3 is TGTGCCAGCTCAAGCCAGGGTAGGGGGAACACTGAAGCTTTCTTT. Its translation: CASSSQGRGNTEAFF.

The J gene is TRBJ1-1, the V gene TRBV11-3; D gene uncertain. The CDR3 has 13 residues. Per germline, CDR1 SGHNT and CDR2 YENEEA. V shed 2 bases and J shed 6 bases, with 10 bases lying between them. The CDR3, as DNA: TGTGCCAGCAGCTTAATGAGGCGGCCTGAAGCTTTCTTT. Protein: CASSLMRRPEAFF.

Comments on this clone: Different DNA sequences within this sample yield the same CDR3. V and J are TRBV11-2 and TRBJ2-3; D is unresolved. CDR3 length: 15 residues. V was clipped by 1 base and J by 3 bases, with 11 bases between them. Germline lookup yields CDR1 SGHAT and CDR2 FQNNGV. The CDR3 protein is CASSLVASHTDTQYF. DNA for the CDR3: TGTGCCAGCAGCTTAGTGGCTTCCCATACAGATACGCAGTATTTT.

The V call is TRBV10-2, the J call TRBJ2-5; 7 bases agree with TRBD1. J was trimmed by 4 bases and V by 3 bases; bases with no gene match: 5. Germline CDR1 reads WSHSY; CDR2 reads SAAADI. The CDR3 is 14 amino acids. CDR3 protein: CASSDQTGSETQYF. CDR3 coding DNA: TGCGCCAGCAGTGACCAGACAGGGTCAGAGACCCAGTACTTC.

The genes are TRBV7-2 and TRBJ2-1, with 8 bases that match TRBD1. Germline assignment: CDR1 SGHTA and CDR2 FQGNSA. The trim removed 4 bases at V and 6 bases at J, leaving 5 bases unmatched. There are 14 residues in the CDR3. The CDR3 DNA reads TGTGCCAGCAGCTCGCGGACAGGGTTCAATGAGCAGTTCTTC. Amino acid sequence: CASSSRTGFNEQFF. Filled out from reference TRBV7-2 and TRBJ2-1, the complete variable domain reads GAGVSQSPSNKVTEKGKDVELRCDPISGHTALYWYRQSLGQGLEFLIYFQGNSAPDKSGLPSDRFSAERTGGSVSTLTIQRTQQEDSAVYLCASSSRTGFNEQFFGPGTRLTVL.

V gene TRBV5-6 combines with J gene TRBJ2-1; the D is unclear. Germline CDR1 reads SGHDT; CDR2 reads YYEEEE. V gave up 4 bases and J gave up 4 bases, with 15 bases separating them. This CDR3 is built from 15 residues. The CDR3 DNA reads TGTGCCAGCAGCCTCAGACGGTTAGTTTACAATGAGCAGTTCTTC. It codes for CASSLRRLVYNEQFF.

The chain is built from TRBV28 and TRBJ1-5; no firm D call. Germline V gene data show CDR1 as MDHEN and CDR2 as SYDVKM. This CDR3 comprises 15 residues. Deletions cut 2 bases from V and 7 bases from J, with 15 bases between. The CDR3 loop reads CASSLKWGSGQPQHF. The CDR3 DNA reads as TGTGCCAGCAGTTTAAAGTGGGGATCGGGACAGCCCCAGCATTTT.

This rearrangement joins TRBV2 to TRBJ2-5; the match to TRBD2 covers 8 bases. CDR3 length equals 15 residues. CDR1 is SNHLY and CDR2 is FYNNEI in the germline V gene. V shed 7 bases and J 4 bases; nucleotides not matched to a gene: 11. This CDR3 is CASKPGTRPGETQYF. The DNA for the CDR3 is TGTGCCAGCAAACCTGGGACTAGGCCGGGAGAGACCCAGTACTTC.

The chain combines TRBV10-3 with TRBJ2-3; 7 bases line up with TRBD2. J gave up 3 bases and V 2 bases, and 8 bases lay outside the gene matches. This CDR3 is built from 16 residues. Looked up from germline, CDR1 is ENHRY and CDR2 is SYGVKD. This chain's CDR3 is CAISEGEAGRTDTQYF. In DNA, the CDR3 is TGTGCCATCAGTGAGGGGGAAGCGGGGAGAACAGATACGCAGTATTTT.

This sequence joins TRBV19 and TRBJ2-3; D remains ambiguous. V shed 7 bases and J shed 2 bases, with 7 bases lying between them. This CDR3 region has 12 residues. The germline gives CDR1 LNHDA, CDR2 SQIVND (reference sequence). The CDR3 sequence is CASTSYTDTQYF. CDR3 DNA sequence: TGTGCCAGTACCAGCTACACAGATACGCAGTATTTT.

This rearrangement joins TRBV4-2 to TRBJ2-2; D is uncertain. V gave up 5 bases and J gave up 4 bases, with 14 bases separating them. CDR3 length: 15 residues. Germline V gene lookup returns CDR1 LGHNA and CDR2 YNFKEQ. CDR3 sequence reads: CASSSGPWGTGELFF. In DNA form, the CDR3 reads TGTGCCAGCAGCTCCGGACCGTGGGGCACCGGGGAGCTGTTTTTT.

The chain combines TRBV18 with TRBJ1-5; D gene uncertain. CDR1 is KGHSH and CDR2 is LQKENI in the germline V gene. V lost 2 bases and J lost 0, with 8 bases in between. The CDR3 totals 15 residues. CDR3 in amino acids: CASSPSRDSNQPQHF. The CDR3 DNA reads TGTGCCAGCTCACCATCTAGGGATAGCAATCAGCCCCAGCATTTT.

CDR3 DNA sequence: TGTGCCAGCAGCCCCAGCGTTGGAATTACCTACGAGCAGTACTTC. Its translation: CASSPSVGITYEQYF. V usage is TRBV7-3 and J usage is TRBJ2-7; D is unresolved. Deletions cut 5 bases from V and 2 bases from J, with 16 bases between. The CDR3 spans 15 residues. CDR1 is SGHTA, CDR2 FQGTGA, per germline.

The chain carries TRBV5-8 and TRBJ1-5; possible D gene TRBD1, 5 bases. Trimming took off 0 bases at V and 1 base at J, with 17 bases between the two ends. The V gene's germline CDR1 is SGHTS and CDR2 YDEGEE. CDR3 length: 18 amino acids. CDR3 DNA: TGTGCCAGCAGCTTGGGAGTGGGCTCTGGGGGGAGCAATCAGCCCCAGCATTTT. This sequence encodes CASSLGVGSGGSNQPQHF. Together with reference TRBV5-8 and TRBJ1-5, the CDR3 gives the full variable domain: EAGVTQSPTHLIKTRGQQATLRCSPISGHTSVYWYQQALGLGLQFLLWYDEGEERNRGNFPPRFSGRQFPNYSSELNVNALELEDSALYLCASSLGVGSGGSNQPQHFGDGTRLSIL.

V is TRBV28 and J is TRBJ1-4; D is uncertain. This CDR3 comprises 16 residues. Germline values: CDR1 MDHEN, CDR2 SYDVKM. V lost 2 bases and J lost 3, with 13 bases in between. The CDR3 coding sequence is TGTGCCAGCAGTTTAAGGCGAGCGGTGGCTAATGAAAAACTGTTTTTT. Its protein is CASSLRRAVANEKLFF.

The genes are TRBV28 and TRBJ1-1, with D maybe TRBD1 (5 bases). V dropped 6 bases and J dropped 1 base, with 18 bases sitting between them. The CDR3 consists of 16 residues. Looked up from germline, CDR1 is MDHEN and CDR2 is SYDVKM. This chain's CDR3 is CASRPRGRSGNTEAFF. In nucleotides, the CDR3 is TGTGCCAGCAGACCTAGGGGTCGTTCAGGGAACACTGAAGCTTTCTTT.

The V gene is TRBV19, the J gene TRBJ2-3; TRBD1 is a possible D gene (6 bases). The CDR3 extends over 14 amino acids. CDR1 is LNHDA, CDR2 SQIVND, per germline (reference sequence). V shed 6 bases and J shed 1 base, with 11 bases lying between them. CDR3 in DNA: TGTGCCAGTAGCCAGGGACAAGGCACAGATACGCAGTATTTT. Its protein is CASSQGQGTDTQYF.

The chain links TRBV7-3 to TRBJ2-5; 9 nucleotides align to TRBD2. The V gene end was trimmed by 5 bases and the J gene end by 2 bases; junction bases not matched to a gene: 18. CDR3 length: 19 residues. Germline CDR1 and CDR2: SGHTA and FQGTGA. CDR3 bases: TGTGCCAGCAGCCCCCGAGCCCTAGCGGGACGAGGGAGACAAGAGACCCAGTACTTC. The encoded protein is CASSPRALAGRGRQETQYF.

The V call is TRBV4-3, the J call TRBJ1-2; D gene ambiguous. This CDR3 has 13 residues. CDR1 and CDR2 (germline): LGHNA, YSLEER. V was shortened by 0 bases and J by 4 bases, with 6 bases between the two germline ends. In DNA, the CDR3 is TGCGCCAGCAGCCAAGAGCGGGGCTATGGCTACACCTTC. This sequence encodes CASSQERGYGYTF.

The genes are TRBV7-8 and TRBJ2-3; 7 bases line up with TRBD2. The V gene's germline CDR1 is SGHVS and CDR2 FQNEAQ. The CDR3 is 16 residues long. The trim removed 2 bases at V and 3 bases at J, leaving 8 bases unmatched. For the CDR3, the DNA is TGTGCCAGCAGCTTATCCGGGCGGGGGAGTACAGATACGCAGTATTTT. Translated: CASSLSGRGSTDTQYF. The whole variable domain, filled in from reference TRBV7-8 and TRBJ2-3, reads GAGVSQSPRYKVAKRGQDVALRCDPISGHVSLFWYQQALGQGPEFLTYFQNEAQLDKSGLPSDRFFAERPEGSVSTLKIQRTQQEDSAVYLCASSLSGRGSTDTQYFGPGTRLTVL.

This clone occurred once. V is TRBV5-1 and J is TRBJ2-5; possibly TRBD2 for D (5 bases). This CDR3 is built from 15 residues. Germline V gene sequence: CDR1 SGHRS, CDR2 YFSETQ. V was cut by 0 bases and J by 2 bases, with 11 bases left in between. This CDR3 reads CASSLGEGRQETQYF. The CDR3 nucleotides read TGCGCCAGCAGCTTGGGCGAGGGTAGGCAAGAGACCCAGTACTTC.

Sample share makes this clone medium-sized. Here the CDR3 reads CASSLGTGGPEDTQYF. The CDR3 DNA sequence: TGTGCCAGCAGCTTAGGAACGGGGGGGCCGGAAGATACGCAGTATTTT. The gene calls are TRBV7-9 and TRBJ2-3, with TRBD2 identical over 8 bases. Trimming at V came to 1 base and at J to 5 bases, leaving 8 bases not matched to a gene. This CDR3 spans 16 amino acids. Per the germline V gene, CDR1 is SEHNR and CDR2 is FQNEAQ (reference sequence).

The rearrangement links TRBV28 to TRBJ1-2, with TRBD1 as a possible D gene (5 bases). Per the germline V gene, CDR1 is MDHEN and CDR2 is SYDVKM. V lost 5 bases and J 2 bases, leaving 12 bases between the germline ends. The CDR3 extends over 14 amino acids. The DNA for the CDR3 is TGTGCCAGCAGTCCAGGGACGGCAAACTATGGCTACACCTTC. It translates to CASSPGTANYGYTF.

As DNA, the CDR3 is TGTGCCAGCTCACCAGACAGGAACACCGGGGAGCTGTTTTTT. Residues: CASSPDRNTGELFF. This chain connects TRBV18 to TRBJ2-2; weak D call: TRBD1 (5 bases). Germline V CDR1 and CDR2: KGHSH, LQKENI. Between the trimmed V and J ends, which lost 2 bases and 1 base, there was a span of 5 bases. The CDR3 sequence is 14 residues long.

The V call is TRBV27, the J call TRBJ2-7; 9 nucleotides match TRBD2. This CDR3 region has 14 residues. After removal of 1 base from V and 4 bases from J, the junction contained 2 bases not matched to a gene. The germline V gene has CDR1 MNHEY and CDR2 SMNVEV (reference sequence). CDR3 DNA sequence: TGTGCCAGCAGTTTATTTAGCGGGAGATACGAGCAGTACTTC. It encodes CASSLFSGRYEQYF.

V usage is TRBV29-1 and J usage is TRBJ2-7; TRBD2 is a possible D gene (6 bases). Germline V gene sequence: CDR1 SQVTM, CDR2 ANQGSEA. V was pared by 5 bases and J by 4 bases, with 9 bases between. This CDR3 comprises 11 residues. Written as DNA, the CDR3 is TGCAGCGTTCGGCGGGGTTACGAGCAGTACTTC. Its protein product is CSVRRGYEQYF.